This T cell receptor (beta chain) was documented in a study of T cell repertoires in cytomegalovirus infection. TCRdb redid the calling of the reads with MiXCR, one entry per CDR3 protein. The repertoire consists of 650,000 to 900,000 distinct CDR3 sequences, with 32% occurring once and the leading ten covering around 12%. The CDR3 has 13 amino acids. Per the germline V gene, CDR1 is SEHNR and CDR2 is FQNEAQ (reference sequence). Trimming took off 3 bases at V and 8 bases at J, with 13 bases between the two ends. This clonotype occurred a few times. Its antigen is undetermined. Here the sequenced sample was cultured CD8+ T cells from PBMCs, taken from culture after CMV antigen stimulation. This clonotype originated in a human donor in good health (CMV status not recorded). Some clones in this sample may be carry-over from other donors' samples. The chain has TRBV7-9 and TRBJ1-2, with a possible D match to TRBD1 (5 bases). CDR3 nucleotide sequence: TGTGCCAGCAGCTTTCAGGGTCTAATAGGCTACACCTTC. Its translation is CASSFQGLIGYTF.